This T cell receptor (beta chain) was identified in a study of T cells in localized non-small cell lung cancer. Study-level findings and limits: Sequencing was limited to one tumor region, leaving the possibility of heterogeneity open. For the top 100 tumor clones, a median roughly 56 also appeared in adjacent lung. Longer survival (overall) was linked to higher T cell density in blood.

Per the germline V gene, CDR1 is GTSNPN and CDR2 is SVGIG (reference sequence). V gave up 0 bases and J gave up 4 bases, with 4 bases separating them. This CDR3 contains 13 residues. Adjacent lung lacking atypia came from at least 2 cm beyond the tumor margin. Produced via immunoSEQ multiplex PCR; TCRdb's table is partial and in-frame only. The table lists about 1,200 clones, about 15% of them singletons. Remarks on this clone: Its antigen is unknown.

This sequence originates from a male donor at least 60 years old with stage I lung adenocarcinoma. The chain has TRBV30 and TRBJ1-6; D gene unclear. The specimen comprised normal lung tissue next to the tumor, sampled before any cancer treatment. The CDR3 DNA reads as TGTGCCTGGAGTGTACAGTATAATTCACCCCTCCACTTT. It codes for CAWSVQYNSPLHF.